This is a list of T cell receptor beta chains from one sample in a study of cytomegalovirus exposure and HLA in healthy donors. Libraries were prepared by immunoSEQ multiplex PCR; TCRdb keeps only in-frame clonotypes and omits some of them. The sample consists of over 150,000 clones, 80% to 90% of them appearing once. Sequences were obtained from PBMCs. These receptors came from a male donor in good health and CMV-seronegative. CDR3s include the opening cysteine and the closing phenylalanine or tryptophan. A D gene is named only where the DNA matches it firmly. Where a row states a size, it is once, few, many or the class of an expanded clone; other rows omit it.

J gene: TRBJ1-2
D gene: TRBD1
CDR3 length: 15
V gene: TRBV7-2
clone size: NA
CDR3 protein: CASSLAGTVNYGYTF
CDR3 DNA: TGTGCCAGCAGCTTAGCCGGGACAGTGAACTATGGCTACACCTTC

J gene: TRBJ2-7
D gene: TRBD1
CDR3 length: 12
V gene: TRBV27
clone size: NA
CDR3 protein: CALRDRDYEQYF
CDR3 DNA: TGTGCCTTACGGGACAGGGACTACGAGCAGTACTTC

J gene: TRBJ2-3
D gene: TRBD1
CDR3 length: 15
V gene: TRBV7-8
clone size: NA
CDR3 protein: CASSLWTGFTDTQYF
CDR3 DNA: TGTGCCAGCAGCTTATGGACAGGGTTCACAGATACGCAGTATTTT

J gene: TRBJ2-7
D gene: NA
CDR3 length: 14
V gene: TRBV4-3
clone size: NA
CDR3 protein: CASSQVPGLYEQYF
CDR3 DNA: TGCGCCAGCAGCCAAGTCCCGGGGTTGTACGAGCAGTACTTC

J gene: TRBJ1-1
D gene: NA
CDR3 length: 13
V gene: TRBV7-9
clone size: NA
CDR3 protein: CASSLAGATEAFF
CDR3 DNA: TGTGCCAGCAGCTTAGCAGGGGCCACTGAAGCTTTCTTT

J gene: TRBJ2-7
D gene: NA
CDR3 length: 12
V gene: TRBV7-9
clone size: NA
CDR3 protein: CASNGGSYEQYF
CDR3 DNA: TGTGCCAGCAACGGGGGATCCTACGAGCAGTACTTC

J gene: TRBJ2-7
D gene: TRBD2
CDR3 length: 16
V gene: TRBV27
clone size: once
CDR3 protein: CASSLATSGRKDEQYF
CDR3 DNA: TGTGCCAGCAGTCTAGCGACTAGCGGGAGAAAGGACGAGCAGTACTTC

J gene: TRBJ2-7
D gene: NA
CDR3 length: 16
V gene: TRBV4-3
clone size: NA
CDR3 protein: CASSQDRILPAYEQYF
CDR3 DNA: TGCGCCAGCAGCCAAGATAGGATACTACCCGCCTACGAGCAGTACTTC

J gene: TRBJ2-7
D gene: TRBD1
CDR3 length: 13
V gene: TRBV30
clone size: NA
CDR3 protein: CAWEGQGIYEQYF
CDR3 DNA: TGTGCCTGGGAGGGACAGGGGATCTACGAGCAGTACTTC

J gene: TRBJ1-1
D gene: NA
CDR3 length: 14
V gene: TRBV18
clone size: NA
CDR3 protein: CASSPRHLNTEAFF
CDR3 DNA: TGTGCCAGCTCACCGAGACACCTGAACACTGAAGCTTTCTTT

J gene: TRBJ1-4
D gene: TRBD1
CDR3 length: 15
V gene: TRBV28
clone size: NA
CDR3 protein: CASSLPDRGGEKLFF
CDR3 DNA: TGTGCCAGCAGTTTACCAGACAGGGGCGGGGAAAAACTGTTTTTT

J gene: TRBJ1-1
D gene: NA
CDR3 length: 15
V gene: TRBV7-9
clone size: few
CDR3 protein: CASSSTGSIGTEAFF
CDR3 DNA: TGTGCCAGCAGCTCAACAGGGTCAATAGGCACTGAAGCTTTCTTT

J gene: TRBJ2-3
D gene: NA
CDR3 length: 13
V gene: TRBV11-3
clone size: NA
CDR3 protein: CASQEGGTDTQYF
CDR3 DNA: TGTGCCAGCCAAGAAGGAGGCACAGATACGCAGTATTTT

J gene: TRBJ2-2
D gene: TRBD1
CDR3 length: 16
V gene: TRBV4-2
clone size: NA
CDR3 protein: CASSQNRGRSTGELFF
CDR3 DNA: TGTGCCAGCAGCCAAAACAGGGGGCGAAGCACCGGGGAGCTGTTTTTT

J gene: TRBJ2-7
D gene: TRBD2
CDR3 length: 14
V gene: TRBV28
clone size: NA
CDR3 protein: CASSFSGKGYEQYF
CDR3 DNA: TGTGCCAGCAGTTTCAGCGGGAAAGGGTACGAGCAGTACTTC

J gene: TRBJ2-5
D gene: TRBD2
CDR3 length: 15
V gene: TRBV7-9
clone size: NA
CDR3 protein: CASSHPGLAVETQYF
CDR3 DNA: TGTGCCAGCAGCCACCCGGGACTAGCGGTTGAGACCCAGTACTTC

J gene: TRBJ2-2
D gene: NA
CDR3 length: 16
V gene: TRBV6-5
clone size: NA
CDR3 protein: CASSYSLGADTGELFF
CDR3 DNA: TGTGCCAGCAGTTACTCATTGGGGGCCGATACCGGGGAGCTGTTTTTT

J gene: TRBJ1-6
D gene: NA
CDR3 length: 14
V gene: TRBV6-5
clone size: NA
CDR3 protein: CASSPFSYNSPLHF
CDR3 DNA: TGTGCCAGCAGCCCGTTCTCCTATAATTCACCCCTCCACTTT

J gene: TRBJ2-5
D gene: TRBD1
CDR3 length: 16
V gene: TRBV13
clone size: NA
CDR3 protein: CASSLFGTGVQETQYF
CDR3 DNA: TGTGCCAGCAGCTTATTCGGGACAGGCGTCCAAGAGACCCAGTACTTC

J gene: TRBJ1-2
D gene: TRBD1
CDR3 length: 16
V gene: TRBV7-9
clone size: NA
CDR3 protein: CASSRGDRELNYGYTF
CDR3 DNA: TGTGCCAGCAGTAGGGGGGACAGGGAACTAAACTATGGCTACACCTTC

J gene: TRBJ2-4
D gene: NA
CDR3 length: 16
V gene: TRBV27
clone size: NA
CDR3 protein: CASSPAGVLAKNIQYF
CDR3 DNA: TGTGCCAGCAGTCCCGCAGGGGTACTAGCCAAAAACATTCAGTACTTC

J gene: TRBJ1-6
D gene: NA
CDR3 length: 15
V gene: TRBV28
clone size: NA
CDR3 protein: CASSLAGQQNSPLHF
CDR3 DNA: TGTGCCAGCAGTTTAGCGGGGCAGCAGAATTCACCCCTCCACTTT

J gene: TRBJ1-2
D gene: NA
CDR3 length: 12
V gene: TRBV4-3
clone size: NA
CDR3 protein: CASSPGGYGYTF
CDR3 DNA: TGCGCCAGCAGCCCCGGCGGCTATGGCTACACCTTC

J gene: TRBJ2-7
D gene: NA
CDR3 length: 15
V gene: TRBV5-4
clone size: NA
CDR3 protein: CASSPRRRSSYEQYF
CDR3 DNA: TGTGCCAGCAGCCCGAGACGGAGGAGCTCCTACGAGCAGTACTTC

J gene: TRBJ2-2
D gene: NA
CDR3 length: 13
V gene: TRBV7-2
clone size: NA
CDR3 protein: CASSAVNTGELFF
CDR3 DNA: TGTGCCAGCAGCGCGGTCAACACCGGGGAGCTGTTTTTT

J gene: TRBJ2-2
D gene: NA
CDR3 length: 16
V gene: TRBV7-7
clone size: NA
CDR3 protein: CASSFGWQGNTGELFF
CDR3 DNA: TGTGCTAGCAGCTTTGGTTGGCAGGGTAACACCGGGGAGCTGTTTTTT

J gene: TRBJ1-2
D gene: NA
CDR3 length: 10
V gene: TRBV28
clone size: NA
CDR3 protein: CASSRYGYTF
CDR3 DNA: TGTGCCAGCAGTCGCTATGGCTACACCTTC

J gene: TRBJ2-6
D gene: TRBD1
CDR3 length: 18
V gene: TRBV7-9
clone size: NA
CDR3 protein: CASSPIGDRSSGANVLTF
CDR3 DNA: TGTGCCAGCAGCCCAATAGGGGACAGGAGCTCTGGGGCCAACGTCCTGACTTTC

J gene: TRBJ2-4
D gene: TRBD2
CDR3 length: 12
V gene: TRBV7-3
clone size: NA
CDR3 protein: CASSSGREVQYF
CDR3 DNA: TGTGCCAGCAGCTCCGGCCGGGAGGTTCAGTACTTC